The rows below give T cell receptor beta chains drawn from one sample of a study of blood T cells in healthy people across ages. TCRdb independently ran MiXCR on the 5' RACE reads; one entry per CDR3 protein. The repertoire holds approximately 1,100,000 distinct CDR3 sequences, with around 43% as singletons. The sequenced sample consisted of blood. Receptors were obtained from a woman aged 60-70 years in good health. The CDR3 runs from the conserved cysteine through the conserved F or W. A D gene is named only where the DNA matches it firmly. Clone sizes are given selectively: once, few, many, or a class where the clone is expanded.

cdr3_length clone_size j_call v_call d_call cdr3_aa cdr3_nt
15 NA TRBJ2-4 TRBV18 NA CASSPAAGAKNIQYF TGTGCCAGCTCACCAGCGGCAGGGGCCAAAAACATTCAGTACTTC
16 few TRBJ2-7 TRBV29-1 NA CSVIWATQEWSYEQYF TGCAGCGTTATCTGGGCGACCCAGGAGTGGTCCTACGAGCAGTACTTC
14 NA TRBJ2-5 TRBV28 TRBD1 CASSQTGGKETQYF TGTGCCAGCAGTCAGACAGGGGGTAAAGAGACCCAGTACTTC
17 few TRBJ2-6 TRBV2 NA CASSGAGLRSGANVLTF TGTGCCAGCAGTGGGGCAGGATTACGCTCTGGGGCCAACGTCCTGACTTTC
15 few TRBJ2-5 TRBV11-1 NA CASSLLTALGETQYF TGTGCCAGCAGCTTACTAACAGCCCTTGGGGAGACCCAGTACTTC
15 NA TRBJ2-7 TRBV6-2/TRBV6-3 TRBD2 CASSKLAGSYNEQYF TGTGCCAGCAGTAAACTAGCGGGGTCCTACAATGAGCAGTACTTC
12 NA TRBJ2-5 TRBV20-1 NA CSADTPQETQYF TGCAGTGCGGACACGCCCCAAGAGACCCAGTACTTC
14 NA TRBJ2-1 TRBV11-3 TRBD2 CASSLAWTSGEQFF TGTGCCAGCAGCTTAGCTTGGACTAGCGGTGAGCAGTTCTTC
14 few TRBJ2-7 TRBV9 NA CASSVADRSYEQYF TGTGCCAGCAGCGTAGCCGACAGGTCCTACGAGCAGTACTTC
15 NA TRBJ1-5 TRBV20-1 TRBD1 CSARDGQGRNQPQHF TGCAGTGCTAGAGACGGACAGGGGAGAAATCAGCCCCAGCATTTT
13 NA TRBJ2-5 TRBV12-3/TRBV12-4 NA CASSATGVGEQYF TGTGCCAGCAGTGCGACGGGGGTGGGAGAGCAGTACTTC
17 NA TRBJ2-3 TRBV11-3 TRBD2 CASSSRTSGKSTDTQYF TGTGCCAGCAGCTCAAGAACTAGCGGCAAGAGCACAGATACGCAGTATTTT
15 few TRBJ2-5 TRBV5-1 TRBD2 CASSARTSDQETQYF TGCGCCAGCAGCGCCAGGACTAGTGATCAAGAGACCCAGTACTTC
13 once TRBJ2-7 TRBV12-5 TRBD2 CASGTAGAYEQYF TGTGCTAGTGGGACAGCGGGGGCCTACGAGCAGTACTTC
15 few TRBJ2-7 TRBV3-1 NA CASSKGTGRGYEQYF TGTGCCAGCAGCAAGGGTACGGGTCGTGGTTACGAGCAGTACTTC